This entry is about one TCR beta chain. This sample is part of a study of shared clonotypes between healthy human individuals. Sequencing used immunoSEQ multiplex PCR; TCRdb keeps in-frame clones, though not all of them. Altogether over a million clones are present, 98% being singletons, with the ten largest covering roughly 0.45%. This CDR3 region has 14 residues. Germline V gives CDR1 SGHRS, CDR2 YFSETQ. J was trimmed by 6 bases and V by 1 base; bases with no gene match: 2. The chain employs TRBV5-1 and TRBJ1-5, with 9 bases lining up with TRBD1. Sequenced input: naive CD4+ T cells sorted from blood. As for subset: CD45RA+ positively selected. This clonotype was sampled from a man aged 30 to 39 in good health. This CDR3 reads CASSLTGGTQPQHF. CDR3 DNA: TGCGCCAGCAGCTTGACAGGGGGCACTCAGCCCCAGCATTTT.